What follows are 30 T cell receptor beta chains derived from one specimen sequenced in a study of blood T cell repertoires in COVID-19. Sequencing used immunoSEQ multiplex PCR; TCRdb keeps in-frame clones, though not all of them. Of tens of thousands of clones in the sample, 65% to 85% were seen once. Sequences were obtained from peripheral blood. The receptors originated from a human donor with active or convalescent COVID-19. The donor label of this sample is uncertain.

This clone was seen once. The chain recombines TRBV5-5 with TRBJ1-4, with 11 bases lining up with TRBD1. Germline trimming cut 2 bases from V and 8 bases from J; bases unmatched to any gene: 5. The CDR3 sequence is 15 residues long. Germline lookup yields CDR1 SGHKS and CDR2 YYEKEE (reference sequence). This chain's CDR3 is CASSFGTGGREKLFF. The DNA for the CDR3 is TGTGCCAGCAGCTTCGGGACAGGGGGTCGGGAAAAACTGTTTTTT. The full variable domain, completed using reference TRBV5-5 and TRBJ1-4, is DAGVTQSPTHLIKTRGQQVTLRCSPISGHKSVSWYQQVLGQGPQFIFQYYEKEERGRGNFPDRFSARQFPNYSSELNVNALLLGDSALYLCASSFGTGGREKLFFGSGTQLSVL.

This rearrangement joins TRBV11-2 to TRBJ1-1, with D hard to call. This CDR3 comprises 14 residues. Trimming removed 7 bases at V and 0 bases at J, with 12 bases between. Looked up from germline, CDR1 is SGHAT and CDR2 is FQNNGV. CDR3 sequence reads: CASTSVGVNTEAFF. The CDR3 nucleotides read TGTGCCAGCACCTCTGTGGGAGTGAACACTGAAGCTTTCTTT.

The CDR3 sequence: CASSLRDSPEPQHF. DNA of the CDR3: TGTGCCAGCAGCCTCCGAGACAGTCCTGAGCCCCAGCATTTT. The rearrangement uses TRBV3-1 (or the pseudogene TRBV3-2) and TRBJ1-5; tentative D call: TRBD1 (5 bases). The V end lost 4 bases, the J end lost 8 bases, and 15 bases lay between the germline ends. The CDR3 sequence is 14 residues long. Germline V gives CDR1 LGHDT, CDR2 YNNKEL (reference sequence).

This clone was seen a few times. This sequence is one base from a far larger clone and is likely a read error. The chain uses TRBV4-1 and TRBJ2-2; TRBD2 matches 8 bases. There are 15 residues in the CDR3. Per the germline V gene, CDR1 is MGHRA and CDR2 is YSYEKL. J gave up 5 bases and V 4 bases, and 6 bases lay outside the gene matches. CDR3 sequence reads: CASSLSGRGTGELFF. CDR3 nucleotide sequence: TGCGCCAGCAGCCTGTCCGGGAGGGGGACCGGGGAGCTGTTTTTT.

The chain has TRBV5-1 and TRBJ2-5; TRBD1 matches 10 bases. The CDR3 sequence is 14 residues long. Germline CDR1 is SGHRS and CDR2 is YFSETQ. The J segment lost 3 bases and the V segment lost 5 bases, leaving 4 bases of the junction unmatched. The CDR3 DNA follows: TGCGCCAGCAGTTATGGACAGGGGGAAGAGACCCAGTACTTC. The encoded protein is CASSYGQGEETQYF.

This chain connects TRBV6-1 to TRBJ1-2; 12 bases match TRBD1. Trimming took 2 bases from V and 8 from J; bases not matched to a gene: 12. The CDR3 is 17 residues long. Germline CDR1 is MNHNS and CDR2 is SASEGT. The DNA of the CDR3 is TGTGCCAGCAGTGAAAGATTTGGGGGACAGGGGGCGGTGGGCTACACCTTC. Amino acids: CASSERFGGQGAVGYTF.

The CDR3 region has the DNA TGTGCCAGCAGCGGACAGGGGGCCAGGGGTTCACCCCTCCACTTT. Its translation is CASSGQGARGSPLHF. This rearrangement joins TRBV5-4 to TRBJ1-6; 11 bases agree with TRBD1. The CDR3 loop spans 15 amino acids. Germline V CDR1 and CDR2: SGHNT, YYREEE (reference sequence). V lost 4 bases to trimming and J lost 9 bases; unmatched junction nucleotides: 6.

CDR3 nucleotides: TGTGCCAGCAGCGTAGTTGGCGGGAGCTTCAATGAGCAGTTCTTC. Its translation is CASSVVGGSFNEQFF. V gene TRBV9 combines with J gene TRBJ2-1; 7 positions match TRBD2. CDR1 SGDLS and CDR2 YYNGEE come from the germline V gene. This CDR3 comprises 15 residues. V shed 0 bases and J 6 bases; nucleotides not matched to a gene: 6.

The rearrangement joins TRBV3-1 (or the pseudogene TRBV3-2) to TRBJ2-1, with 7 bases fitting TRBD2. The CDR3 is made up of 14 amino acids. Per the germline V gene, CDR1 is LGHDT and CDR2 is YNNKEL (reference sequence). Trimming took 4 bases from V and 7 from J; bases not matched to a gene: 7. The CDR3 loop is CASSPTGTKNEQFF. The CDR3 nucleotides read TGTGCCAGCAGCCCGACCGGGACTAAAAATGAGCAGTTCTTC.

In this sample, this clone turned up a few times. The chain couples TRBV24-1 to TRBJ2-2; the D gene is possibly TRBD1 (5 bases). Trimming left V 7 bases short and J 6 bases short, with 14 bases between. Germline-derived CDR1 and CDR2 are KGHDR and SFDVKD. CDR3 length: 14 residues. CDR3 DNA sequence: TGTGCCACCAGCCAGGGATCGTGGGCCGGGGAGCTGTTTTTT. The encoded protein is CATSQGSWAGELFF.

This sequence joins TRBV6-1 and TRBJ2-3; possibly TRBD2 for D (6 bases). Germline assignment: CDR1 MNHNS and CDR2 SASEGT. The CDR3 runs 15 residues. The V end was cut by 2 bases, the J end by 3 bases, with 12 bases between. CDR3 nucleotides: TGTGCCAGCAGTGAAAGGTCGGGAGCAACAGATACGCAGTATTTT. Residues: CASSERSGATDTQYF.

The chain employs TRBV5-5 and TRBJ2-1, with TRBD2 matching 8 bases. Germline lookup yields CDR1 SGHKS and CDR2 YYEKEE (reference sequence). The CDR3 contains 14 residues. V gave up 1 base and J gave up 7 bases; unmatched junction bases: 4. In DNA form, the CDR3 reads TGTGCCAGCAGCTTGAGGCGGGAGGCGAATGAGCAGTTCTTC. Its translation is CASSLRREANEQFF. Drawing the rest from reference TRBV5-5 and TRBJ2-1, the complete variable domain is DAGVTQSPTHLIKTRGQQVTLRCSPISGHKSVSWYQQVLGQGPQFIFQYYEKEERGRGNFPDRFSARQFPNYSSELNVNALLLGDSALYLCASSLRREANEQFFGPGTRLTVL.

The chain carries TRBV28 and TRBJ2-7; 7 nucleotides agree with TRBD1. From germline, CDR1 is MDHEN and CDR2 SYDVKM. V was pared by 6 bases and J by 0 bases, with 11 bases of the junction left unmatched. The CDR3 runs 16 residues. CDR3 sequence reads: CASRPPQGVSSYEQYF. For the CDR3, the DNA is TGTGCCAGCAGACCACCCCAGGGGGTTAGCTCCTACGAGCAGTACTTC.

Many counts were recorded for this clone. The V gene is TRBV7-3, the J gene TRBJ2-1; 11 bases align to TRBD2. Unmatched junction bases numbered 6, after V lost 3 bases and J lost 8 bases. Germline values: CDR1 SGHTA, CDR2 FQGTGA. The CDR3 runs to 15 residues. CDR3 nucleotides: TGTGCCAGCAGCTTCTTAGCGGGAGGGAGGCATGAGCAGTTCTTC. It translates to CASSFLAGGRHEQFF. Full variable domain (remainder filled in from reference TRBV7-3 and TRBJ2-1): GAGVSQTPSNKVTEKGKYVELRCDPISGHTALYWYRQSLGQGPEFLIYFQGTGAADDSGLPNDRFFAVRPEGSVSTLKIQRTERGDSAVYLCASSFLAGGRHEQFFGPGTRLTVL.

The CDR3 DNA is TGTGCCAGCAGTTTGGCAGGGGGTCGGTCTGGGGCCAACGTCCTGACTTTC. It encodes CASSLAGGRSGANVLTF. The chain uses TRBV28 and TRBJ2-6; 7 bases match TRBD1. The CDR3 has 17 residues. Germline lookup yields CDR1 MDHEN and CDR2 SYDVKM. The V gene end was trimmed by 3 bases and the J gene end by 1 base; junction bases not matched to a gene: 6. The complete variable domain, with remaining parts taken from reference TRBV28 and TRBJ2-6, reads DVKVTQSSRYLVKRTGEKVFLECVQDMDHENMFWYRQDPGLGLRLIYFSYDVKMKEKGDIPEGYSVSREKKERFSLILESASTNQTSMYLCASSLAGGRSGANVLTFGAGSRLTVL.

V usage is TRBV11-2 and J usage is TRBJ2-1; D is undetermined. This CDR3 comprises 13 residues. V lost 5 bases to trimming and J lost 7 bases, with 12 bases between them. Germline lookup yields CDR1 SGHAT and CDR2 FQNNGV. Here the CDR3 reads CASSRVLRNEQFF. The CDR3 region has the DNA TGTGCCAGCAGCCGGGTCCTACGGAATGAGCAGTTCTTC. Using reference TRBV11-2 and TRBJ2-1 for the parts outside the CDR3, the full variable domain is EAGVAQSPRYKIIEKRQSVAFWCNPISGHATLYWYQQILGQGPKLLIQFQNNGVVDDSQLPKDRFSAERLKGVDSTLKIQPAKLEDSAVYLCASSRVLRNEQFFGPGTRLTVL.

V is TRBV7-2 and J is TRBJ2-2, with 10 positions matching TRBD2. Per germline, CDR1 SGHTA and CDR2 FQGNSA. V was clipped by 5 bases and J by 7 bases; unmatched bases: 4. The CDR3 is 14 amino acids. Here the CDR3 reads CASSRVAGGGELFF. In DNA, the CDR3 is TGTGCCAGCAGCCGGGTAGCGGGAGGCGGGGAGCTGTTTTTT.

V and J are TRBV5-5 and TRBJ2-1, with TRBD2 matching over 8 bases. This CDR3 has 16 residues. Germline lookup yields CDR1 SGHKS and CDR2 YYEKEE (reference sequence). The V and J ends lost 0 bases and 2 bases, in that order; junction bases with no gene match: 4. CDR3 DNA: TGTGCCAGCAGCTTGGTCGTCGGGAGGGCCTACAATGAGCAGTTCTTC. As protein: CASSLVVGRAYNEQFF.

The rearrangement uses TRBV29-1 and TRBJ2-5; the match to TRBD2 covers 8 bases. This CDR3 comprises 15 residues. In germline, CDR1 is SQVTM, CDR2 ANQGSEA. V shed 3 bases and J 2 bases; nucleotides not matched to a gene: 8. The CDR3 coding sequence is TGCAGCGTTGAGTGGGGACTAGGGTATCAAGAGACCCAGTACTTC. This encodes CSVEWGLGYQETQYF.

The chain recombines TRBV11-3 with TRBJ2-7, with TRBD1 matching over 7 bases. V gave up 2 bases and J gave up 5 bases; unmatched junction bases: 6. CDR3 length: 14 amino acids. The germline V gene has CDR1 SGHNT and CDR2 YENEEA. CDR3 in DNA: TGTGCCAGCAGCTTACAGGGGGTTGCCCACGAGCAGTACTTC. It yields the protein CASSLQGVAHEQYF.

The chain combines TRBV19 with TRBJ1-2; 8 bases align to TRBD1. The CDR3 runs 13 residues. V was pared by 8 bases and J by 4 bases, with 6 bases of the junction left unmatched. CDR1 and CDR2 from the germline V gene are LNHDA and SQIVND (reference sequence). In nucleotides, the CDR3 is TGTGCCAGTCTGGGACAGGCTAGCTATGGCTACACCTTC. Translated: CASLGQASYGYTF.

CDR3 DNA: TGTGCCAGCGGCTTGACAGGGGTGTACAATGAGCAGTTCTTC. It codes for CASGLTGVYNEQFF. V is TRBV6-5 and J is TRBJ2-1, with 8 bases lining up with TRBD1. V shed 8 bases, J shed 4 bases, and the junction held 7 bases outside the gene matches. The CDR3 is 14 amino acids. Per germline, CDR1 MNHEY and CDR2 SVGAGI.

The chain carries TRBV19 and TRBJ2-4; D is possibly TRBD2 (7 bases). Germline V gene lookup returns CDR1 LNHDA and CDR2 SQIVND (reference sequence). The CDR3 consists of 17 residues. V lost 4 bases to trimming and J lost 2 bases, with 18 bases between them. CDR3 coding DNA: TGTGCCAGTAGTAACCTTGGGGGGGCTGATTCCAAAAACATTCAGTACTTC. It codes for CASSNLGGADSKNIQYF.

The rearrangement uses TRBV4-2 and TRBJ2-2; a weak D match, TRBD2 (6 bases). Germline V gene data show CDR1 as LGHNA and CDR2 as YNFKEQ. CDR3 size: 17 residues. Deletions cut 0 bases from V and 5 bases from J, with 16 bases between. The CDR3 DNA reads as TGTGCCAGCAGCCAAGAGGCGCAGGGAGGTCCAACCGGGGAGCTGTTTTTT. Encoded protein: CASSQEAQGGPTGELFF.

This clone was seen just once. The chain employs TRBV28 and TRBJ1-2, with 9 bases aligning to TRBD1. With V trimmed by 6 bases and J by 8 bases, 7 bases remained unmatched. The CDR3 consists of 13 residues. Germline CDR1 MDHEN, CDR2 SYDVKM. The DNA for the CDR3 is TGTGCCAGCAGAGACGACAGGGGGAAAGGCTACACCTTC. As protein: CASRDDRGKGYTF.

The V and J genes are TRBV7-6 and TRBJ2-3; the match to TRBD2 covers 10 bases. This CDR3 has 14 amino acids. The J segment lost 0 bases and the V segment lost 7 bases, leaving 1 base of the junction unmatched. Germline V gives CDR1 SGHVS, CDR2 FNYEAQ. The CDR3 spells CASKREGSTDTQYF. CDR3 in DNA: TGTGCCAGCAAGCGGGAGGGAAGCACAGATACGCAGTATTTT.

CDR3 residues: CAGDREEMEGYTF. CDR3 DNA sequence: TGTGCCGGGGACAGGGAAGAAATGGAAGGCTACACCTTC. The chain recombines TRBV27 with TRBJ1-2; TRBD1 matches 9 bases. The V gene end was trimmed by 11 bases and the J gene end by 8 bases; junction bases not matched to a gene: 12. The CDR3 runs to 13 residues. Germline V gives CDR1 MNHEY, CDR2 SMNVEV (reference sequence).

As DNA, the CDR3 is TGTGCCACCGAAGGACTAGCGGACTCAGATACGCAGTATTTT. Protein sequence: CATEGLADSDTQYF. The rearrangement links TRBV24-1 to TRBJ2-3, with 10 bases lining up with TRBD2. The CDR3 consists of 14 residues. The V and J ends lost 9 bases and 4 bases, in that order; junction bases with no gene match: 6. Germline CDR1 reads KGHDR; CDR2 reads SFDVKD.

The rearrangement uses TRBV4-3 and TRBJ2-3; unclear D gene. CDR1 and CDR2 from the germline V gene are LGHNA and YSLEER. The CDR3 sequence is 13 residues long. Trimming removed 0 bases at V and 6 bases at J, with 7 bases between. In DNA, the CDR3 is TGCGCCAGCAGCCAAGATTACGAGGATACGCAGTATTTT. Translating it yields CASSQDYEDTQYF.

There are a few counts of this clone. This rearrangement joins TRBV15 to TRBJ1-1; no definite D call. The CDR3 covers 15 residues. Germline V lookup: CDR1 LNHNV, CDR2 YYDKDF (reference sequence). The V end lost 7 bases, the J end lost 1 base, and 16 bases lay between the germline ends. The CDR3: CATTLRARANTEAFF. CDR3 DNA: TGTGCCACCACCTTGCGGGCAAGGGCGAACACTGAAGCTTTCTTT.